A selection of T cell receptor beta chains follows, all from one sample in a study of cytomegalovirus exposure and HLA in healthy donors. Data came from immunoSEQ multiplex PCR; TCRdb stores just in-frame clones and leaves some out. The sample includes some 190,000 clones, about four fifths of them seen just once. Sequencing was carried out using PBMCs. Receptor source: a female donor in good health and CMV-seronegative. The CDR3 runs from the conserved cysteine through the conserved F or W. Fields, in order: D gene, clone size, V gene, J gene, CDR3 DNA, CDR3 protein. D genes are given only for firm matches. Clone size is not always given. Where it is, it says once, few, many or a class for expanded clones.

D: TRBD1
size: -
V: TRBV14
J: TRBJ1-4
DNA: TGTGCCAGCAGCCAAGTTTGGGCAGGGGGACAGGAAAAACTGTTTTTT
CDR3: CASSQVWAGGQEKLFF

D: TRBD1
size: few
V: TRBV19
J: TRBJ2-7
DNA: TGTGCCAGTGGTTCGGGACAGGGTATGGACGAGCAGTACTTC
CDR3: CASGSGQGMDEQYF

D: -
size: -
V: TRBV18
J: TRBJ2-5
DNA: TGTGCCAGCTCACTTTGGGAGGCCGAAGAGACCCAGTACTTC
CDR3: CASSLWEAEETQYF

D: TRBD1
size: -
V: TRBV11-3
J: TRBJ2-2
DNA: TGTGCCAGCAGCTTTAGGGGGCCAACCGGGGAGCTGTTTTTT
CDR3: CASSFRGPTGELFF

D: TRBD2
size: -
V: TRBV6-5
J: TRBJ2-4
DNA: TGTGCCAGCAGTCCCGGGAGGGCCCGGGACATTCAGTACTTC
CDR3: CASSPGRARDIQYF

D: TRBD1
size: few
V: TRBV6-5
J: TRBJ2-3
DNA: TGTGCCAGCAGTTCCAACAGACAGGGTGTCACAGATACGCAGTATTTT
CDR3: CASSSNRQGVTDTQYF

D: TRBD1
size: -
V: TRBV2
J: TRBJ2-7
DNA: TGTGCCAGCATCGCGGCAGGGGGCGCAGACTACGAGCAGTACTTC
CDR3: CASIAAGGADYEQYF

D: -
size: once
V: TRBV19
J: TRBJ2-2
DNA: TGTGCCAGTAGTAGCCTCAGATTACAGGGGAGGACCGGGGAGCTGTTTTTT
CDR3: CASSSLRLQGRTGELFF

D: -
size: -
V: TRBV7-2
J: TRBJ2-1
DNA: TGTGCCAGCAGCTTAGATAGGGGGGGCTTGGATGAGCAGTTCTTC
CDR3: CASSLDRGGLDEQFF

D: TRBD1
size: few
V: TRBV2
J: TRBJ1-1
DNA: TGTGCCACCACAGGGGAGCGCGGGACTGAAGCTTTCTTT
CDR3: CATTGERGTEAFF

D: -
size: -
V: TRBV10-3
J: TRBJ1-5
DNA: TGTGCCATCAGTGAGTCTCTAGGGACTTCCCTGCCCCAGCATTTT
CDR3: CAISESLGTSLPQHF

D: TRBD1
size: -
V: TRBV28
J: TRBJ1-2
DNA: TGTGCCAGCAGTTTCGGACAGGGCTATGGCTACACCTTC
CDR3: CASSFGQGYGYTF

D: -
size: -
V: TRBV28
J: TRBJ2-1
DNA: TGTGCCAGCAGTTTAAGCAGGGCCTACAATGAGCAGTTCTTC
CDR3: CASSLSRAYNEQFF

D: -
size: once
V: TRBV19
J: TRBJ1-4
DNA: TGTGCCAGTAGTACGAGGGATAATGAAAAACTGTTTTTT
CDR3: CASSTRDNEKLFF

D: -
size: -
V: TRBV6-1
J: TRBJ1-2
DNA: TGTGCCAGCGATGGGTGGGGGCGCTACTATGGCTACACCTTC
CDR3: CASDGWGRYYGYTF

D: -
size: -
V: TRBV2
J: TRBJ2-5
DNA: TGTGCCAGCGGACCTCTAGGGAGGAGCCAAGAGACCCAGTACTTC
CDR3: CASGPLGRSQETQYF

D: TRBD1
size: few
V: TRBV6-5
J: TRBJ1-1
DNA: TGTGCCAGCAGTTACTCGGGACAGTCTGAAGCTTTCTTT
CDR3: CASSYSGQSEAFF

D: TRBD1
size: -
V: TRBV5-6
J: TRBJ2-7
DNA: TGTGCCAGCAGCTGGGCGACAGGGGACTACGAGCAGTACTTC
CDR3: CASSWATGDYEQYF

D: TRBD1
size: once
V: TRBV7-9
J: TRBJ2-2
DNA: TGTGCCAGCACTCTTCCGCGCGGGCAGGGGGCGAAATGGCTGTTTTTT
CDR3: CASTLPRGQGAKWLFF

D: -
size: -
V: TRBV2
J: TRBJ1-3
DNA: TGTGCCAGCAGTCCGGGACTGCCTGGAAACACCATATATTTT
CDR3: CASSPGLPGNTIYF

D: -
size: -
V: TRBV7-9
J: TRBJ2-3
DNA: TGTGCCAGCAGCTGGGACTCTTTAGCAGATACGCAGTATTTT
CDR3: CASSWDSLADTQYF

D: -
size: -
V: TRBV5-1
J: TRBJ2-1
DNA: TGCGCCAGCAGCTTGGGACTATTAAATAATGAGCAGTTCTTC
CDR3: CASSLGLLNNEQFF

D: TRBD1
size: -
V: TRBV2
J: TRBJ2-1
DNA: TGTGCCAGCAGTCAGCCGGGACAGGGGGAGAATGAGCAGTTCTTC
CDR3: CASSQPGQGENEQFF

D: -
size: few
V: TRBV7-6
J: TRBJ2-1
DNA: TGTGCCAGCAGCCACGGAGAGGGCGGGAATGAGCAGTTCTTC
CDR3: CASSHGEGGNEQFF